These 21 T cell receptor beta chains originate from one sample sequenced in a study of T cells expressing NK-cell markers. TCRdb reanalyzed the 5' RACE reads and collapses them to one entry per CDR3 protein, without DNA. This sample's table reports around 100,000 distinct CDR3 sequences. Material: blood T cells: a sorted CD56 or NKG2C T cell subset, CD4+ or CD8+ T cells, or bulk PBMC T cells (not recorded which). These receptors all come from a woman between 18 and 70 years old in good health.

This CDR3 is CATPPKDTEAFF. The rearrangement links TRBV19 to TRBJ1-1. This CDR3 is 12 amino acids long. Germline V CDR1 and CDR2: LNHDA, SQIVND (reference sequence).

CDR3: CASSRSFQETQYF. The chain uses TRBV27 and TRBJ2-5. This CDR3 has 13 residues. CDR1 is MNHEY, CDR2 SMNVEV, per germline (reference sequence).

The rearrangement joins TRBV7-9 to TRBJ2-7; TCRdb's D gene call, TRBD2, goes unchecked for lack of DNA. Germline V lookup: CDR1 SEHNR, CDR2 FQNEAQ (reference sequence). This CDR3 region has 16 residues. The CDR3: CASSLVPSGKAYEQYF.

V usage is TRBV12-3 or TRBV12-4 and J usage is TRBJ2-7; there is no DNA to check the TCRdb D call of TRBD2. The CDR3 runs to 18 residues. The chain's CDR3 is CASSPTPSTGGDKREQYF.

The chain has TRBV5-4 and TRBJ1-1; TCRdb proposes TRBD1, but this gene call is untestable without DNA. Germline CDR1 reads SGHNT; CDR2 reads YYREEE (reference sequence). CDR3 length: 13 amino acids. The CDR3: CASRGRENTEAFF.

CDR3 region: CASRSAGGPEQYF. The chain employs TRBV5-4 and TRBJ2-7; checking the TCRdb D call of TRBD2 is not possible without DNA. From germline, CDR1 is SGHNT and CDR2 YYREEE (reference sequence). The CDR3 contains 13 residues.

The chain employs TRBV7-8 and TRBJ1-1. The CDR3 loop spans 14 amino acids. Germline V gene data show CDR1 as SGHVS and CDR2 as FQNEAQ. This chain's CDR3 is CASSLDGQNTEAFF.

CDR3 sequence: CASKDGSSYNEQFF. The chain links TRBV19 to TRBJ2-1. Germline V gives CDR1 LNHDA, CDR2 SQIVND (reference sequence). The CDR3 length is 14 residues.

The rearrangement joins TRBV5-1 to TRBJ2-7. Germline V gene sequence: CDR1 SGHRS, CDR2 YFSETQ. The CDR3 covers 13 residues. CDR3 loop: CASSLDKAYEQYF.

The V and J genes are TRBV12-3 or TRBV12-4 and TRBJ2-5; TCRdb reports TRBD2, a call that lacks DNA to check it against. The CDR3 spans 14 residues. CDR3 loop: CASSPRVASETQYF.

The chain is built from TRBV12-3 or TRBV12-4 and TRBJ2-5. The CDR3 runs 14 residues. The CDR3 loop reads CASSPTTGQETQYF.

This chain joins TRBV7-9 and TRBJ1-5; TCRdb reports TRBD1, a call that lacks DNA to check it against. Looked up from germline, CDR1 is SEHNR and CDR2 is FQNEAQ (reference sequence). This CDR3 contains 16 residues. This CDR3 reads CASSFGGTGDNQPQHF.

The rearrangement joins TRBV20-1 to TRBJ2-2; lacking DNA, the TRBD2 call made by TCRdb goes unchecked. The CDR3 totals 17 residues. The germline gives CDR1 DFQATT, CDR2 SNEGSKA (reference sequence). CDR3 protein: CSARGLAGGPGTGELFF.

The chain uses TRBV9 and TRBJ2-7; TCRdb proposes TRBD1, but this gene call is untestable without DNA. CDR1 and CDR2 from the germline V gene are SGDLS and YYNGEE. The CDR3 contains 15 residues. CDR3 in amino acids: CASSPGAGDAYEQYF.

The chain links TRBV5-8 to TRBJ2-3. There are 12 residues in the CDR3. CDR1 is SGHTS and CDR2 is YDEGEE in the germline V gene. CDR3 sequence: CASSPSGDTQYF. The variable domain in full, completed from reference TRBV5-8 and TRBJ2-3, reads EAGVTQSPTHLIKTRGQQATLRCSPISGHTSVYWYQQALGLGLQFLLWYDEGEERNRGNFPPRFSGRQFPNYSSELNVNALELEDSALYLCASSPSGDTQYFGPGTRLTVL.

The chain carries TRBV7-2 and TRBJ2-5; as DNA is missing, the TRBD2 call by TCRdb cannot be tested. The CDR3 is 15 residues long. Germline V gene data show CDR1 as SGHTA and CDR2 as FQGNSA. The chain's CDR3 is CASSLNRDSSPTQYF.

CDR3 residues: CSALLHNEQFF. The rearrangement uses TRBV20-1 and TRBJ2-1. The germline V gene has CDR1 DFQATT and CDR2 SNEGSKA (reference sequence). The CDR3 is made up of 11 amino acids.

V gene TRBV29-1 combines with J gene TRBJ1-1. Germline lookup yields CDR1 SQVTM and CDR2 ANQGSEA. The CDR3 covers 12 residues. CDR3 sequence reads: CSALREGIEAFF.

The CDR3 reads CASSGTGGRETQYF. V is TRBV12-3 or TRBV12-4 and J is TRBJ2-5; as DNA is missing, the TRBD1 call by TCRdb cannot be tested. The CDR3 has 14 amino acids.

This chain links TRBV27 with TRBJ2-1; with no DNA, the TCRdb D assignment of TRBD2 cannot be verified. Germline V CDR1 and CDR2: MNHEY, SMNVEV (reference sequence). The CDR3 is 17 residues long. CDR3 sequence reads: CASSAWGMAGGTDEQFF.

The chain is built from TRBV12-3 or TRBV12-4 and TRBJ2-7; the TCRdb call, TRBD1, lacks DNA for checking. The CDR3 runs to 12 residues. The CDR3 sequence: CASSFPDNQQYF.